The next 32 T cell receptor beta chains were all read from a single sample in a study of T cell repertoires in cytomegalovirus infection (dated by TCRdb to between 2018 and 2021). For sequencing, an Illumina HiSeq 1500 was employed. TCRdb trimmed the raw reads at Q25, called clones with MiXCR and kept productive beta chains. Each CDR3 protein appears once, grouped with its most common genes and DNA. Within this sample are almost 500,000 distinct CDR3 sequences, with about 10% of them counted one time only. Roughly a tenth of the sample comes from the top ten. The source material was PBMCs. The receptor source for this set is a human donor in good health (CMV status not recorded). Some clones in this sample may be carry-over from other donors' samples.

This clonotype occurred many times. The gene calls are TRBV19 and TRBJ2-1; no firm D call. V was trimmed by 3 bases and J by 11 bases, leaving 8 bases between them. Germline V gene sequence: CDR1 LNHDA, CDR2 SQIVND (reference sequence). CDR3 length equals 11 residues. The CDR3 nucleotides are TGTGCCAGTAGTATGGGTAGAAAGCAGTTCTTC. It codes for CASSMGRKQFF.

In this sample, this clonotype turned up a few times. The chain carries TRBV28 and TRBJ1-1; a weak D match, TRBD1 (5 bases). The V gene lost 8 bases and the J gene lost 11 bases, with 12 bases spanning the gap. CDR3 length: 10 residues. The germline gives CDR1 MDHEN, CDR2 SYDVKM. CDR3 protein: CASHGGSAFF. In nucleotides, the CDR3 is TGTGCCAGCCATGGGGGGTCCGCTTTCTTT. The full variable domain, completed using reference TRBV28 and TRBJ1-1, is DVKVTQSSRYLVKRTGEKVFLECVQDMDHENMFWYRQDPGLGLRLIYFSYDVKMKEKGDIPEGYSVSREKKERFSLILESASTNQTSMYLCASHGGSAFFGQGTRLTVV.

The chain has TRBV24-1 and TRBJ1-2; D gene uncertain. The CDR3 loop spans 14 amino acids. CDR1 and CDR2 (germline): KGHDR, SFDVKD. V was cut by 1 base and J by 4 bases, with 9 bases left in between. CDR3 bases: TGTGCCACCAGTGATTTTCGGCAGAGCTATGGCTACACCTTC. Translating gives CATSDFRQSYGYTF.

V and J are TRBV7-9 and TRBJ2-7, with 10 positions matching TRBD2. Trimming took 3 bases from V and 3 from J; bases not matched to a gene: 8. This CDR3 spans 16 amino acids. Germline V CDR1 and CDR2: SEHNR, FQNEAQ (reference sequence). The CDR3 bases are TGTGCCAGCAGCTTCGCCCGGACTAGCGGAGACTACGAGCAGTACTTC. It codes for CASSFARTSGDYEQYF.

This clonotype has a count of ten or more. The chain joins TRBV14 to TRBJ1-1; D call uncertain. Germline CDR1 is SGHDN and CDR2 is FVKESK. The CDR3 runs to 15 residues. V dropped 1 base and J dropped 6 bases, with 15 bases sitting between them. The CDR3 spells CASSQGLLGFPEAFF. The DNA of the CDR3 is TGTGCCAGCAGCCAAGGATTGTTGGGGTTCCCTGAAGCTTTCTTT. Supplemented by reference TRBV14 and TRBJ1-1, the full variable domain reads EAGVTQFPSHSVIEKGQTVTLRCDPISGHDNLYWYRRVMGKEIKFLLHFVKESKQDESGMPNNRFLAERTGGTYSTLKVQPAELEDSGVYFCASSQGLLGFPEAFFGQGTRLTVV.

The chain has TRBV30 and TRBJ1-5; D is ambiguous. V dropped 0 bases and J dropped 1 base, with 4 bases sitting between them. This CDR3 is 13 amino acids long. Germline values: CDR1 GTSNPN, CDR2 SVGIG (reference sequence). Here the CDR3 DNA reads TGTGCCTGGAGTGTAACGAGCAATCAGCCCCAGCATTTT. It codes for CAWSVTSNQPQHF.

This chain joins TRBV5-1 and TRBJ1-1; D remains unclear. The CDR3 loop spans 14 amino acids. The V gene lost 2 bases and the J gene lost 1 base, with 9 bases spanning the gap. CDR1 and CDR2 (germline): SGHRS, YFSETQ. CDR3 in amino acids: CASSFWDWNTEAFF. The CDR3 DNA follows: TGCGCCAGCAGCTTTTGGGATTGGAACACTGAAGCTTTCTTT.

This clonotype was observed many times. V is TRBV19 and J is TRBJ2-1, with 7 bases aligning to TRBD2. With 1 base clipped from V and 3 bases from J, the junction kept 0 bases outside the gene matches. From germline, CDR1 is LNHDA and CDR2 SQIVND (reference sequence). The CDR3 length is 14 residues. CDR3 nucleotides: TGTGCCAGTAGTATAGGCGGGAGCTACAATGAGCAGTTCTTC. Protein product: CASSIGGSYNEQFF.

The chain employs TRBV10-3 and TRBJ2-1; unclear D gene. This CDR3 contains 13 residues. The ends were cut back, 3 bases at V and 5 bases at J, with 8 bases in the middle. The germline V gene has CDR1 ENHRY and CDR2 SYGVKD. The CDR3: CAISDPINNEQFF. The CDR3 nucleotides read TGTGCCATCAGTGACCCCATTAACAATGAGCAGTTCTTC.

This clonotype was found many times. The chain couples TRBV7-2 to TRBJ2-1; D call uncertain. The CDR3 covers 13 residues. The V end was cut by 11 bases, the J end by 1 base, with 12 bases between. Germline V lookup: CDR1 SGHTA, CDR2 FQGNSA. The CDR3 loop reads CASHRASYNEQFF. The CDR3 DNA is TGTGCCTCCCATCGCGCTTCCTACAATGAGCAGTTCTTC.

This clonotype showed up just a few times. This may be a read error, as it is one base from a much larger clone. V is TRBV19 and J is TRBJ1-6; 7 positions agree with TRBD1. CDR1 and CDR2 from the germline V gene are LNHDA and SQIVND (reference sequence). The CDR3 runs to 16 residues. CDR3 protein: CASSDQEGAPYSSLHF. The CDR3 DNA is TGTGCCAGTAGCGATCAAGAGGGGGCGCCGTATTCATCCCTCCACTTT.

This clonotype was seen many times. This chain's CDR3 is CASSEATGTHTQYF. CDR3 nucleotide sequence: TGTGCCAGCAGTGAAGCGACTGGGACCCATACGCAGTATTTT. This chain links TRBV2 with TRBJ2-3; either TRBD1 or TRBD2 may supply D (5 bases each). Germline loops: CDR1 SNHLY, CDR2 FYNNEI. The CDR3 extends over 14 amino acids. The germline V and J ends were trimmed by 0 bases and 7 bases, with 11 bases remaining between them. Combining the CDR3 with reference TRBV2 and TRBJ2-3 gives the whole variable domain EPEVTQTPSHQVTQMGQEVILRCVPISNHLYFYWYRQILGQKVEFLVSFYNNEISEKSEIFDDQFSVERPDGSNFTLKIRSTKLEDSAMYFCASSEATGTHTQYFGPGTRLTVL.

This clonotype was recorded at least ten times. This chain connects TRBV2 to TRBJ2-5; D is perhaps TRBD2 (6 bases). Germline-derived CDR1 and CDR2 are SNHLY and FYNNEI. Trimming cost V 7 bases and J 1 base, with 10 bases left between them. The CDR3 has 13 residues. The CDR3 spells CASIRDFQETQYF. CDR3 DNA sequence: TGTGCCAGCATACGGGACTTCCAAGAGACCCAGTACTTC.

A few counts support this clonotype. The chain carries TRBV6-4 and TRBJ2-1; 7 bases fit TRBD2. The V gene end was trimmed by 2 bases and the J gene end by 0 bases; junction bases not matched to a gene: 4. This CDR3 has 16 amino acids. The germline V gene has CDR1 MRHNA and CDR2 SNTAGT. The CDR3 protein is CASSDVGGSSYNEQFF. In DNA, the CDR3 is TGTGCCAGCAGTGACGTCGGGGGGTCCTCCTACAATGAGCAGTTCTTC.

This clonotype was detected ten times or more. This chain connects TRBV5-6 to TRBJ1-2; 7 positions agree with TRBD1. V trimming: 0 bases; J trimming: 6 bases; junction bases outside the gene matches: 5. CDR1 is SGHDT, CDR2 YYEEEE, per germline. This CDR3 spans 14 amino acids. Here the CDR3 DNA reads TGTGCCAGCAGCTTGGTAGGACAGGCCCATGGCTACACCTTC. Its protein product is CASSLVGQAHGYTF.

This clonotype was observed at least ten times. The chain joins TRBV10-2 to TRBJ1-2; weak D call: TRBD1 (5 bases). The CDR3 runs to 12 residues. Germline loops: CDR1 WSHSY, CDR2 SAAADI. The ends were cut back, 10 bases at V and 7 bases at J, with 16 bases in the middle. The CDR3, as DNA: TGCGCCACCGGAGGAGGGGAAGCTGGCTACACCTTC. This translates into CATGGGEAGYTF.

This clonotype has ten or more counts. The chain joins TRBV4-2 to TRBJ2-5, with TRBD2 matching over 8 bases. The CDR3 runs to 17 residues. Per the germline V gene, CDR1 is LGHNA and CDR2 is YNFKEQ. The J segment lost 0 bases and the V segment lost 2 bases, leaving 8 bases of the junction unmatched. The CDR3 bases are TGTGCCAGCAGCCAAACGAGCGGAGCGGGGGACCAAGAGACCCAGTACTTC. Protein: CASSQTSGAGDQETQYF.

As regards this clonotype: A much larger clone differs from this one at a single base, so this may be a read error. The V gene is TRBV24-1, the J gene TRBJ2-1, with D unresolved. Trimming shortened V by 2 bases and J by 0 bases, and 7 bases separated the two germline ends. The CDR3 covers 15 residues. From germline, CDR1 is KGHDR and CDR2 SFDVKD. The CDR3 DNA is TGTGCCACCAGTGATTCATGGAGCTCCTACAATGAGCAGTTCTTC. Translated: CATSDSWSSYNEQFF.

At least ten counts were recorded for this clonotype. In nucleotides, the CDR3 is TGTGCCAGCAGCATAAAACTAGCGCCAGATACGCAGTATTTT. Amino acids: CASSIKLAPDTQYF. The J gene is TRBJ2-3, the V gene TRBV7-2; 7 bases line up with TRBD2. CDR3 length: 14 residues. Germline CDR1 is SGHTA and CDR2 is FQGNSA. The J segment lost 4 bases and the V segment lost 5 bases, leaving 6 bases of the junction unmatched.

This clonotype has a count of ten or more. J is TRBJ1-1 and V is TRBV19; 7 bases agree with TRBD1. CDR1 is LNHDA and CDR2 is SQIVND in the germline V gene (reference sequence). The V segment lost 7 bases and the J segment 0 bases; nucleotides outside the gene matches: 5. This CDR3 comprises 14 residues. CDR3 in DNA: TGTGCCAGTACCAAGACAGGGTTGAACACTGAAGCTTTCTTT. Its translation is CASTKTGLNTEAFF.

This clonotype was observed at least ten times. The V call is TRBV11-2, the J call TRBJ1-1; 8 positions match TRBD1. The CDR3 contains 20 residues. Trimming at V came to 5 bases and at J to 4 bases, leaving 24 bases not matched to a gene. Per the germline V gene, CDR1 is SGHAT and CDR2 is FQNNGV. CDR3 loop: CASSPWVLKLDRELATEAFF. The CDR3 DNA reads TGTGCCAGCAGCCCCTGGGTCCTCAAACTGGACAGGGAATTGGCCACTGAAGCTTTCTTT. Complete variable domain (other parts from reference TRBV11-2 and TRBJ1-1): EAGVAQSPRYKIIEKRQSVAFWCNPISGHATLYWYQQILGQGPKLLIQFQNNGVVDDSQLPKDRFSAERLKGVDSTLKIQPAKLEDSAVYLCASSPWVLKLDRELATEAFFGQGTRLTVV.

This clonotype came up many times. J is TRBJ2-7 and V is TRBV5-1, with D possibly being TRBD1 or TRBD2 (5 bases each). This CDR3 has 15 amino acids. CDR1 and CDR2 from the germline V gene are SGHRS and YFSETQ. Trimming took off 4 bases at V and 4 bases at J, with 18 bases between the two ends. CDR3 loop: CASSPGTAEGYEQYF. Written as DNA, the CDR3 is TGCGCCAGCAGCCCGGGGACGGCTGAGGGGTACGAGCAGTACTTC.

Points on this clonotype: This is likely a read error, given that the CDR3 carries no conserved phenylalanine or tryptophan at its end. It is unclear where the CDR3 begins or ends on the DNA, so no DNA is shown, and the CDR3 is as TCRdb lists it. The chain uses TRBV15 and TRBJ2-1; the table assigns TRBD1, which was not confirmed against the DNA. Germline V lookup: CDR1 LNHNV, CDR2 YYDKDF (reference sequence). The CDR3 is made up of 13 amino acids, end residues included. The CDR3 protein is CATSSGPVGTGAL.

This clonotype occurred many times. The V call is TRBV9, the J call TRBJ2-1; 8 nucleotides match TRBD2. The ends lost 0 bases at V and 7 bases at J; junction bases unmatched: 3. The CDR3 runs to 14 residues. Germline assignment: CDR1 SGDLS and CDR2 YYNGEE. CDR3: CASSVAGGTNEQFF. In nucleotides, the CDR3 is TGTGCCAGCAGCGTAGCGGGAGGGACGAATGAGCAGTTCTTC. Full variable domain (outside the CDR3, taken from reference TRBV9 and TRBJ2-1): DSGVTQTPKHLITATGQRVTLRCSPRSGDLSVYWYQQSLDQGLQFLIQYYNGEERAKGNILERFSAQQFPDLHSELNLSSLELGDSALYFCASSVAGGTNEQFFGPGTRLTVL.

In DNA form, the CDR3 reads TGTGCCAGCAGCTTCCCCTCCTGGACTAGCGGCTACAATGAGCAGTTCTTC. This translates into CASSFPSWTSGYNEQFF. The genes are TRBV11-2 and TRBJ2-1, with TRBD2 matching over 10 bases. This CDR3 is built from 17 residues. Looked up from germline, CDR1 is SGHAT and CDR2 is FQNNGV. V gave up 3 bases and J gave up 3 bases; unmatched junction bases: 8.

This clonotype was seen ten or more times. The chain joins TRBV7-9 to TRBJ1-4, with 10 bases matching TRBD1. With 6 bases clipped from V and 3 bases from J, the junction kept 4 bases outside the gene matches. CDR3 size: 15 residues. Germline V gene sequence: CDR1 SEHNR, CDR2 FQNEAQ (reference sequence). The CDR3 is CASSPTGGSNEKLFF. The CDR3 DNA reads TGTGCCAGCAGTCCGACAGGGGGCTCTAATGAAAAACTGTTTTTT.

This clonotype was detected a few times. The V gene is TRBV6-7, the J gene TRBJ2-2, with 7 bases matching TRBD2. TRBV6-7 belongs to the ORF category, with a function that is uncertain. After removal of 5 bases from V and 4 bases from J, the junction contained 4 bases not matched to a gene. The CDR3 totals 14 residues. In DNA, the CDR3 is TGTGCCAGCAGTAGCGGGGACGGCACCGGGGAGCTGTTTTTT. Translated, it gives CASSSGDGTGELFF.

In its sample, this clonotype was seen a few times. This chain's CDR3 is CASSSLDLYEQYF. The CDR3 region has the DNA TGTGCCAGCAGTTCCCTGGACTTGTACGAGCAGTACTTC. The rearrangement links TRBV12-3 or TRBV12-4 to TRBJ2-7; maybe TRBD2 (5 bases). The CDR3 length is 13 residues. V lost 4 bases and J 4 bases, leaving 11 bases between the germline ends.

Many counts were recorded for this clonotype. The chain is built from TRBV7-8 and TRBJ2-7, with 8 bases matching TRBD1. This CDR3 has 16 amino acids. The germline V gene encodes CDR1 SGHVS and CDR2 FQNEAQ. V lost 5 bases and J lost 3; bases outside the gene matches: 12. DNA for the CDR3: TGTGCCAGCAGCCCTCGTGGGACAGGCCTAGTCTACGAGCAGTACTTC. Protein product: CASSPRGTGLVYEQYF.

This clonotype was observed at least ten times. The CDR3 region is CASGISGANVLTF. The CDR3 nucleotides read TGTGCCAGCGGAATCTCTGGGGCCAACGTCCTGACTTTC. The chain employs TRBV27 and TRBJ2-6; the D is unclear. This CDR3 has 13 amino acids. Trimming left V 8 bases short and J 0 bases short, with 5 bases between. Germline CDR1 MNHEY, CDR2 SMNVEV (reference sequence).

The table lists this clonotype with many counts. The CDR3 DNA reads as TGTGCCAGCAGCCCCCGACTAGCGGGAGGTAACAATGAGCAGTTCTTC. Translated: CASSPRLAGGNNEQFF. The rearrangement joins TRBV7-8 to TRBJ2-1; TRBD2 agrees at 13 bases. Germline V gene sequence: CDR1 SGHVS, CDR2 FQNEAQ. The V gene end was trimmed by 5 bases and the J gene end by 5 bases; junction bases not matched to a gene: 6. The CDR3 contains 16 residues.

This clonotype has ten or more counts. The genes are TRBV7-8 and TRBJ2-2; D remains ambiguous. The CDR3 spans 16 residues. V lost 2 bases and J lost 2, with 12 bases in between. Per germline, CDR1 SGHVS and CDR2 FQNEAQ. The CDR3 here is CASSLKGTRNTGELFF. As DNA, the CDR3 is TGTGCCAGCAGCTTAAAGGGTACCCGAAACACCGGGGAGCTGTTTTTT.